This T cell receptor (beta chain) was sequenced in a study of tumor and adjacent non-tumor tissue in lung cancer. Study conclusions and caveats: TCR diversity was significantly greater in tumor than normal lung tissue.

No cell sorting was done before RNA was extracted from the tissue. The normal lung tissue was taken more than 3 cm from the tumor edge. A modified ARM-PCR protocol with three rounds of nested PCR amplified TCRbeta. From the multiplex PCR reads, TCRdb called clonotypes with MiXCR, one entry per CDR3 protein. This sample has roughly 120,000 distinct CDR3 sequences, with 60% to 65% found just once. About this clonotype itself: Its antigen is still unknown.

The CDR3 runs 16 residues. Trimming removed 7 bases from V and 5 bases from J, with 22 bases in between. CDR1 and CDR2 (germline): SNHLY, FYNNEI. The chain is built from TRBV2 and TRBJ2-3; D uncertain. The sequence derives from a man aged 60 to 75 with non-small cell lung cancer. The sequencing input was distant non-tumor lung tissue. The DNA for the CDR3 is TGTGCCAGCACTGTGAACAGAATCGTCTCCCAAGATACGCAGTATTTT. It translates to CASTVNRIVSQDTQYF.